The 28 T cell receptor beta chains in this list originate from one sample, sequenced in a study of beta chain features in type 1 diabetes. Expressed TCRB transcripts were sequenced, since all the RNA that had been isolated was reverse transcribed. Here immunoSEQ multiplex PCR was the method, and the copy in TCRdb shows in-frame clones only, minus some. The sample records fewer than 350,000 clones, approximately 16% being singletons. For these receptors, no antigen is known. Study observations and caveats: TCRB CDR3 length was moderately but significantly reduced in all four CD4+ subsets of Type 1 diabetes patients.

The sample consisted of naive CD4+ T cells from blood. Source of these receptors: a man in his late teens or twenties with type 1 diabetes.

The genes are TRBV5-6 and TRBJ1-1, with D possibly matching TRBD1 (6 bases). Trimming shortened V by 1 base and J by 5 bases, and 18 bases separated the two germline ends. The CDR3 is made up of 16 amino acids. In germline, CDR1 is SGHDT, CDR2 YYEEEE. The CDR3 is CASSLTPPPGVTEAFF. The CDR3 DNA is TGTGCCAGCAGCTTGACTCCCCCCCCAGGGGTAACTGAAGCTTTCTTT.

This clone turned up a few times. This chain connects TRBV28 to TRBJ1-6; TRBD1 aligns across 8 bases. V shed 6 bases and J 8 bases; nucleotides not matched to a gene: 9. Germline CDR1 reads MDHEN; CDR2 reads SYDVKM. There are 15 residues in the CDR3. CDR3: CASSPPDRAYSPLHF. In DNA form, the CDR3 reads TGTGCCAGCAGCCCTCCGGACAGGGCATATTCACCCCTCCACTTT. Using reference TRBV28 and TRBJ1-6 for the parts outside the CDR3, the full variable domain is DVKVTQSSRYLVKRTGEKVFLECVQDMDHENMFWYRQDPGLGLRLIYFSYDVKMKEKGDIPEGYSVSREKKERFSLILESASTNQTSMYLCASSPPDRAYSPLHFGNGTRLTVT.

The rearrangement links TRBV30 to TRBJ2-1; possibly TRBD2 for D (6 bases). The CDR3 is 17 amino acids. In germline, CDR1 is GTSNPN, CDR2 SVGIG (reference sequence). The V end was cut by 5 bases, the J end by 2 bases, with 22 bases between. CDR3 DNA sequence: TGTGCCTGGCGGAGGGGCCAGAGTGTCCGCACCTACAATGAGCAGTTCTTC. This gives the protein CAWRRGQSVRTYNEQFF.

This clone came up a few times. The V call is TRBV6-5, the J call TRBJ2-7; maybe TRBD1 (6 bases). The CDR3 consists of 16 residues. Looked up from germline, CDR1 is MNHEY and CDR2 is SVGAGI. Trimming pared 4 bases from V and 1 base from J, leaving 17 bases between. CDR3 coding DNA: TGTGCCAGCAGTTCCTTAAACAGGGTGCGGTCCTACGAGCAGTACTTC. This codes for CASSSLNRVRSYEQYF.

This sequence joins TRBV9 and TRBJ1-1; 7 bases fit TRBD1. In germline, CDR1 is SGDLS, CDR2 YYNGEE. The CDR3 totals 13 residues. J lost 7 bases, V lost 4 bases, and 7 bases had no gene match. CDR3 protein: CASSQTGPDEAFF. For the CDR3, the DNA is TGTGCCAGCAGCCAGACAGGGCCGGATGAAGCTTTCTTT.

A few counts support this clone. This chain joins TRBV6-1 and TRBJ2-3, with 9 bases identical to TRBD1. The germline V gene encodes CDR1 MNHNS and CDR2 SASEGT. V lost 6 bases, J lost 4 bases, and 5 bases stayed unmatched. This CDR3 region has 14 residues. CDR3: CASRQTGGADTQYF. CDR3 nucleotides: TGTGCCAGCAGACAAACAGGGGGCGCAGATACGCAGTATTTT.

This clone was detected only a few times. V usage is TRBV6-5 and J usage is TRBJ2-5; D is ambiguous. Per the germline V gene, CDR1 is MNHEY and CDR2 is SVGAGI. The germline V and J ends were trimmed by 4 bases and 4 bases, with 10 bases remaining between them. The CDR3 loop spans 13 amino acids. The CDR3 spells CASSSPPVETQYF. The CDR3 DNA follows: TGTGCCAGCAGTTCCCCGCCGGTAGAGACCCAGTACTTC.

The rearrangement uses TRBV7-2 and TRBJ2-5; 10 bases agree with TRBD2. CDR1 is SGHTA, CDR2 FQGNSA, per germline. Germline trimming cut 5 bases from V and 4 bases from J; bases unmatched to any gene: 4. The CDR3 is 14 residues long. The chain's CDR3 is CASSPGTSAETQYF. In nucleotides, the CDR3 is TGTGCCAGCAGCCCAGGGACTAGCGCAGAGACCCAGTACTTC.

The V call is TRBV28, the J call TRBJ2-5; D is unclear. The CDR3 covers 14 residues. Trimming pared 6 bases from V and 5 bases from J, leaving 16 bases between. The germline CDR1 and CDR2 sequences are MDHEN and SYDVKM. The chain's CDR3 is CASSPRSPVETQYF. CDR3 DNA: TGTGCCAGCAGCCCCCGATCCCCGGTGGAGACCCAGTACTTC.

This clone occurred a few times. V gene TRBV19 combines with J gene TRBJ1-5, with a weak D call TRBD1 (6 bases). Germline assignment: CDR1 LNHDA and CDR2 SQIVND (reference sequence). The V end lost 5 bases, the J end lost 7 bases, and 15 bases lay between the germline ends. This CDR3 is 14 amino acids long. CDR3 coding DNA: TGTGCCAGTAGTTGGGGGCCTCGGGGACAGCCCCAGCATTTT. The encoded protein is CASSWGPRGQPQHF.

V gene TRBV9 combines with J gene TRBJ2-5; a weak D match, TRBD1 (6 bases). The V gene lost 4 bases and the J gene lost 5 bases, with 18 bases spanning the gap. This CDR3 comprises 15 residues. Per germline, CDR1 SGDLS and CDR2 YYNGEE. CDR3 DNA: TGTGCCAGCAGCCCGGGTTCGACAGGTTCGGAGACCCAGTACTTC. Translating gives CASSPGSTGSETQYF.

The chain recombines TRBV30 with TRBJ1-3; unclear D gene. The V gene's germline CDR1 is GTSNPN and CDR2 SVGIG (reference sequence). The CDR3 consists of 13 residues. Trimming took 2 bases from V and 8 from J, leaving 13 bases between them. CDR3 sequence (DNA): TGTGCCTGGAGTTTGCGCAGGCCGGACACCATATATTTT. Its translation is CAWSLRRPDTIYF.

The rearrangement uses TRBV14 and TRBJ2-1, with 7 positions matching TRBD1. The CDR3 length is 16 residues. Germline CDR1 reads SGHDN; CDR2 reads FVKESK. V lost 4 bases to trimming and J lost 0 bases; unmatched junction nucleotides: 6. CDR3 bases: TGTGCCAGCAGCCGCTTACAGGGGAGCTCCTACAATGAGCAGTTCTTC. Residues: CASSRLQGSSYNEQFF.

There are a few counts of this clone. This chain joins TRBV5-1 and TRBJ2-5, with D unclear. Germline lookup yields CDR1 SGHRS and CDR2 YFSETQ. V dropped 3 bases and J dropped 1 base, with 13 bases sitting between them. CDR3 length: 15 residues. The CDR3 nucleotides read TGCGCCAGCAGCTATTCCTTGGCTTCCCAAGAGACCCAGTACTTC. Amino acid sequence: CASSYSLASQETQYF.

The V gene is TRBV19, the J gene TRBJ2-7; 11 nucleotides line up with TRBD2. CDR1 and CDR2 from the germline V gene are LNHDA and SQIVND (reference sequence). The J segment lost 3 bases and the V segment lost 3 bases, leaving 4 bases of the junction unmatched. CDR3 length: 15 residues. CDR3 sequence reads: CASSITGTSGYEQYF. CDR3 DNA: TGTGCCAGTAGTATCACCGGGACTAGCGGCTACGAGCAGTACTTC.

This clone showed up just a few times. The chain links TRBV19 to TRBJ1-5; 7 nucleotides align to TRBD1. The CDR3 extends over 15 amino acids. V lost 9 bases and J lost 4; bases outside the gene matches: 12. CDR1 and CDR2 (germline): LNHDA, SQIVND (reference sequence). CDR3: CASNKRDSQNQPQHF. The CDR3 DNA sequence: TGTGCCAGCAATAAAAGGGACAGCCAAAATCAGCCCCAGCATTTT.

The CDR3, as DNA: TGCGCCAGCAGCTTGTACTCTCCCTCGAACCGGGAGCTGTTTTTT. It codes for CASSLYSPSNRELFF. The chain employs TRBV5-1 and TRBJ2-2; no firm D call. In germline, CDR1 is SGHRS, CDR2 YFSETQ. The V end lost 1 base, the J end lost 9 bases, and 16 bases lay between the germline ends. The CDR3 has 15 residues.

J is TRBJ2-2 and V is TRBV5-4; D is unresolved. CDR1 is SGHNT and CDR2 is YYREEE in the germline V gene (reference sequence). The V gene lost 0 bases and the J gene lost 0 bases, with 6 bases spanning the gap. The CDR3 loop spans 15 amino acids. The CDR3 bases are TGTGCCAGCAGCTTGGGCAGGACGAACACCGGGGAGCTGTTTTTT. Translation: CASSLGRTNTGELFF.

The chain has TRBV7-8 and TRBJ2-6; 13 nucleotides agree with TRBD2. This CDR3 spans 15 amino acids. Germline V lookup: CDR1 SGHVS, CDR2 FQNEAQ. J was trimmed by 17 bases and V by 4 bases; bases with no gene match: 11. The CDR3 nucleotides are TGTGCCAGCAGCTGGGGACTAGCGGGGACTCTGGGGGTGACTTTC. The encoded protein is CASSWGLAGTLGVTF. The variable domain in full, completed from reference TRBV7-8 and TRBJ2-6, reads GAGVSQSPRYKVAKRGQDVALRCDPISGHVSLFWYQQALGQGPEFLTYFQNEAQLDKSGLPSDRFFAERPEGSVSTLKIQRTQQEDSAVYLCASSWGLAGTLGVTFGAGSRLTVL.

In its sample, this clone was seen a few times. The rearrangement links TRBV5-1 to TRBJ2-3; 7 bases agree with TRBD2. The CDR3 loop spans 15 amino acids. V shed 4 bases, J shed 6 bases, and the junction held 11 bases outside the gene matches. Germline CDR1 reads SGHRS; CDR2 reads YFSETQ. The CDR3 sequence is CASSARSGVDDTQYF. CDR3 sequence (DNA): TGCGCCAGCAGCGCGCGAAGCGGGGTGGACGATACGCAGTATTTT. Full variable domain (remainder filled in from reference TRBV5-1 and TRBJ2-3): KAGVTQTPRYLIKTRGQQVTLSCSPISGHRSVSWYQQTPGQGLQFLFEYFSETQRNKGNFPGRFSGRQFSNSRSEMNVSTLELGDSALYLCASSARSGVDDTQYFGPGTRLTVL.

With regard to this clone: The junction does not match germline at one end; this may be a read error. The chain joins TRBV4-3 to TRBJ2-6, with TRBD1 identical over 9 bases. Germline CDR1 reads LGHNA; CDR2 reads YSLEER. The CDR3 has 16 residues. The CDR3 coding sequence is TGCGCCAGCAGCCAACATGACAGGGGGTGGGCCAACGTCCCGACTTTC. Protein product: CASSQHDRGWANVPTF.

The rearrangement joins TRBV7-9 to TRBJ1-5, with TRBD1 as a possible D gene (5 bases). CDR1 and CDR2 from the germline V gene are SEHNR and FQNEAQ (reference sequence). The length of the CDR3 is 17 residues. Deletions cut 1 base from V and 2 bases from J, with 15 bases between. The CDR3: CASSLEGAGRGNQPQHF. The CDR3 DNA reads TGTGCCAGCAGCTTAGAAGGGGCGGGGAGGGGCAATCAGCCCCAGCATTTT.

The chain is built from TRBV10-3 and TRBJ2-1; the match to TRBD1 covers 10 bases. Germline V gene lookup returns CDR1 ENHRY and CDR2 SYGVKD. V shed 6 bases and J 3 bases; nucleotides not matched to a gene: 2. The length of the CDR3 is 14 residues. The CDR3 spells CAIRGTGVYNEQFF. The CDR3 coding sequence is TGTGCCATCAGGGGGACAGGGGTCTACAATGAGCAGTTCTTC.

This chain joins TRBV11-3 and TRBJ2-3; TRBD2 is a possible D gene (6 bases). This CDR3 is 14 amino acids long. Trimming removed 3 bases at V and 0 bases at J, with 7 bases between. Germline lookup yields CDR1 SGHNT and CDR2 YENEEA. DNA for the CDR3: TGTGCCAGCAGCTTCGGGGGTAGCACAGATACGCAGTATTTT. This sequence encodes CASSFGGSTDTQYF.

In this sample, this clone turned up a few times. The gene calls are TRBV29-1 and TRBJ2-7, with 9 positions matching TRBD1. The CDR3 length is 14 residues. Trimming at V came to 6 bases and at J to 3 bases, leaving 9 bases not matched to a gene. The V gene's germline CDR1 is SQVTM and CDR2 ANQGSEA. For the CDR3, the DNA is TGCAGCGTGTGGGGACAGGGAAAAGGCTACGAGCAGTACTTC. Protein product: CSVWGQGKGYEQYF.

The chain combines TRBV15 with TRBJ2-5; a weak D match, TRBD1 (6 bases). Per germline, CDR1 LNHNV and CDR2 YYDKDF (reference sequence). This CDR3 has 18 residues. V was trimmed by 0 bases and J by 2 bases, leaving 19 bases between them. CDR3 sequence reads: CATSRETSAGDRQETQYF. The CDR3 DNA follows: TGTGCCACCAGCAGAGAAACCTCAGCAGGGGATAGGCAAGAGACCCAGTACTTC.

On this clone itself: Within the sample, other DNA sequences also encode this same CDR3. V gene TRBV30 combines with J gene TRBJ1-5, with a tentative D call TRBD1 (6 bases). The germline V and J ends were trimmed by 0 bases and 6 bases, with 9 bases remaining between them. Looked up from germline, CDR1 is GTSNPN and CDR2 is SVGIG (reference sequence). CDR3 size: 13 residues. CDR3 region: CAWSVQGSQPQHF. CDR3 bases: TGTGCCTGGAGTGTACAGGGAAGTCAGCCCCAGCATTTT. The complete variable domain, with remaining parts taken from reference TRBV30 and TRBJ1-5, reads SQTIHQWPATLVQPVGSPLSLECTVEGTSNPNLYWYRQAAGRGLQLLFYSVGIGQISSEVPQNLSASRPQDRQFILSSKKLLLSDSGFYLCAWSVQGSQPQHFGDGTRLSIL.

This clone was observed a few times. The chain uses TRBV4-3 and TRBJ2-1; 9 bases line up with TRBD2. This CDR3 region has 16 residues. The germline gives CDR1 LGHNA, CDR2 YSLEER. The V and J ends lost 4 bases and 6 bases, in that order; junction bases with no gene match: 10. CDR3 loop: CASSRDGTSRANEQFF. In DNA form, the CDR3 reads TGCGCCAGCAGCCGCGACGGGACTAGCAGGGCCAATGAGCAGTTCTTC.